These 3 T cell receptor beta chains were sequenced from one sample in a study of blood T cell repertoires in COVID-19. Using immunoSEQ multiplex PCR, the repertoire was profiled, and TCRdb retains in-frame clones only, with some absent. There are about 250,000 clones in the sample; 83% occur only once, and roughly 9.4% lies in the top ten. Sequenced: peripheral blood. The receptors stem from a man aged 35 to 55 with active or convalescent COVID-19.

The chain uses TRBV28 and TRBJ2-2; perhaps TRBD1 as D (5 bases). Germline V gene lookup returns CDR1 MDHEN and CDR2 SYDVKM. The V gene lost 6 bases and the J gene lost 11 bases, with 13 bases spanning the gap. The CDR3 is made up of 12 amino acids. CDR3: CASRTQAPELFF. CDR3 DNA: TGTGCCAGCAGAACACAGGCCCCAGAGCTGTTTTTT.

Written as DNA, the CDR3 is TGTGCCTGGAAGCAGGACAGCGCTGGAAACACCATATATTTT. It encodes CAWKQDSAGNTIYF. The chain links TRBV30 to TRBJ1-3, with a tentative D call TRBD1 (6 bases). Germline lookup yields CDR1 GTSNPN and CDR2 SVGIG (reference sequence). V was trimmed by 4 bases and J by 2 bases, leaving 12 bases between them. The CDR3 covers 14 residues.

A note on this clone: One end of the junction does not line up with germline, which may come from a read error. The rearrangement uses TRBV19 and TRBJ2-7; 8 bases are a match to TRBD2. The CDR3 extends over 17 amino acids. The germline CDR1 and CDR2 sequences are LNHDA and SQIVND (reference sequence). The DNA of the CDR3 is TGTGCCAGTAGTATGAGCGGGAGCCAGCTACGATCCTCCGAGCAGTACTTC. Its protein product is CASSMSGSQLRSSEQYF.